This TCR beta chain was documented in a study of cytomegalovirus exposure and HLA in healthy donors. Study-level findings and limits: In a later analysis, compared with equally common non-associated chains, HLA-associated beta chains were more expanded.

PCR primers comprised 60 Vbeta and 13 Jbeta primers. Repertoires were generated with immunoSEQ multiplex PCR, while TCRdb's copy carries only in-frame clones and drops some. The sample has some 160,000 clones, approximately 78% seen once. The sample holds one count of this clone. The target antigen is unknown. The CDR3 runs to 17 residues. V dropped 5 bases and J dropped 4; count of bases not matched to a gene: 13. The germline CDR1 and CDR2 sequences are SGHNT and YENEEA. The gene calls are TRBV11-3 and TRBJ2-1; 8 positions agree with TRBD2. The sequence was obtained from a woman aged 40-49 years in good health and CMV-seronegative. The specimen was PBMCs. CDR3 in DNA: TGTGCCAGCAGCCAGACCGGACTAGCCCGGAGTTACAATGAGCAGTTCTTC. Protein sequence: CASSQTGLARSYNEQFF.